This paragraph covers one T cell receptor beta chain sequence. This sample stems from a study of blood T cell repertoires in COVID-19. Study background: There were acute and convalescent COVID-19 samples, and they came from the United States, Italy and Spain. PBMCs, B-cell-depleted T cells, or T cells were the source of the cDNA or gDNA that made up the material.

How the authors handled the data: Reference gene primer amplification in the assay estimated nucleated cell counts. Profiling relied on immunoSEQ multiplex PCR, and the TCRdb table lists in-frame clones only, not all of them. The V and J calls and clone size come from that table; D and trimming were worked out from the DNA. The sample shows 50,000 to 75,000 clones, about 78% of them seen only once. The receptor's source is a man at least 80 years old with active or convalescent COVID-19. The source material was peripheral blood.

The CDR3 DNA sequence: TGTGCCAGCAAGGGTGGTAAGGGACGGGGGGCAAGAAATCAGCCCCAGCATTTT. This encodes CASKGGKGRGARNQPQHF. This rearrangement joins TRBV5-6 to TRBJ1-5, with D possibly being TRBD1 (6 bases). The CDR3 runs 18 residues. Germline CDR1 SGHDT, CDR2 YYEEEE. Trimming shortened V by 6 bases and J by 4 bases, and 26 bases separated the two germline ends.